A single sample gave rise to the 4 T cell receptor beta chains below, sequenced in a study of blood T cell repertoires in COVID-19. Sequenced by immunoSEQ multiplex PCR; TCRdb stores in-frame clones only, minus some. This sample carries a few hundred thousand clones, about 90% of them seen once, and the ten largest clones take roughly 1.2%. Sequenced sample: peripheral blood. The receptors originated from a man aged 40-49 years with acute or convalescent COVID-19.

The V gene is TRBV11-2, the J gene TRBJ2-5, with 12 bases identical to TRBD2. With 8 bases clipped from V and 0 bases from J, the junction kept 7 bases outside the gene matches. Germline lookup yields CDR1 SGHAT and CDR2 FQNNGV. This CDR3 is 16 amino acids long. DNA of the CDR3: TGTGCCAGCGGACTAGCGGGACTCTGGTACCAAGAGACCCAGTACTTC. This sequence encodes CASGLAGLWYQETQYF.

The V and J genes are TRBV4-1 and TRBJ2-5; 8 bases fit TRBD1. CDR1 and CDR2 (germline): MGHRA, YSYEKL. There are 16 residues in the CDR3. V shed 4 bases, J shed 4 bases, and the junction held 11 bases outside the gene matches. CDR3 coding DNA: TGCGCCAGCAGCCCCGGACAGGGAGGAGGGGCAGAGACCCAGTACTTC. It specifies CASSPGQGGGAETQYF.

The chain uses TRBV7-6 and TRBJ2-7; the D gene is possibly TRBD2 (5 bases). Germline CDR1 and CDR2: SGHVS and FNYEAQ. V gave up 5 bases and J gave up 3 bases, with 17 bases separating them. The CDR3 contains 15 residues. CDR3 in amino acids: CASSPPRTGNYEQYF. In DNA form, the CDR3 reads TGTGCCAGCAGCCCACCCCGGACTGGAAACTACGAGCAGTACTTC.

This chain links TRBV27 with TRBJ1-2, with D perhaps TRBD1 (6 bases). In germline, CDR1 is MNHEY, CDR2 SMNVEV (reference sequence). This CDR3 contains 14 residues. V gave up 4 bases and J gave up 6 bases, with 15 bases separating them. CDR3 region: CASSSGVLTNGYTF. DNA for the CDR3: TGTGCCAGCAGTTCAGGGGTTTTAACAAATGGCTACACCTTC.